This TCR beta chain was recorded in a study of CD8 T cells in Susac syndrome. Germline V CDR1 and CDR2: DFQATT, SNEGSKA (reference sequence). This CDR3 region has 14 residues. As for this clonotype: At one end the junction does not follow the germline gene, possibly because of a read error.

An input of about 0.45 to 1 ug of RNA was subjected to reverse transcription using random hexamers. TCRdb ran MiXCR on the immunoSEQ multiplex PCR reads and lists one entry per CDR3 protein. Of around 130,000 distinct CDR3 sequences in the sample, about 90% are singletons; the top ten hold approximately 0.24%. This clonotype was obtained from a human donor with multiple sclerosis. The sequenced sample consisted of CD8+ T cells from PBMCs. The chain has TRBV20-1 and TRBJ2-1; D tentatively fits TRBD1 or TRBD2 (6 bases each). The CDR3 DNA follows: TGCAGTGCTACACTCTCCGGGGGCTACAATGAGCTGTTCTTC. Translating gives CSATLSGGYNELFF.